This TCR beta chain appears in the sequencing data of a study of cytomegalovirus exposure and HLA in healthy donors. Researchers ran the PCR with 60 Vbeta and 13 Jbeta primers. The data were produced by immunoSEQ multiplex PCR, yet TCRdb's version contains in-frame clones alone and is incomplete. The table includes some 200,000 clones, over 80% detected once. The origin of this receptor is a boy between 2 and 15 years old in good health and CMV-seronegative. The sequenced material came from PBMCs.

The CDR3 loop is CASTEGLCEQYF. In DNA, the CDR3 is TGTGCCAGCACGGAGGGCCTCTGCGAGCAGTACTTC. The rearrangement joins TRBV2 to TRBJ2-7; D may be TRBD2 (6 bases). V lost 7 bases and J 6 bases, leaving 13 bases between the germline ends. The CDR3 contains 12 residues. Per germline, CDR1 SNHLY and CDR2 FYNNEI.